This T cell receptor beta chain came from a study of T cell repertoires in cytomegalovirus infection. Study background: An indication of both CMV infection and matching HLA type came from public TCR beta signatures. Study-wide results and caveats: CMV-specific HLA-C-restricted TCR beta clonotypes dominated the ex vivo response. The cumulative frequency of public TCR beta families identified carriers of CMV plus the relevant HLA.

This clonotype has a handful of counts. Its antigen is unidentified. MiXCR, run by TCRdb on the reads, gives a single entry per CDR3 protein. The data contain around 490,000 distinct CDR3 sequences, about 25% of them singletons. The CDR3 consists of 15 residues. V lost 1 base to trimming and J lost 2 bases; unmatched junction nucleotides: 1. Germline V gene lookup returns CDR1 SGHNT and CDR2 YYREEE (reference sequence). V usage is TRBV5-4 and J usage is TRBJ2-1, with 9 bases that match TRBD1. Material: PBMCs. The TCR sequence derives from a human donor in good health (CMV status not recorded). Some clones in this sample may be carry-over from other donors' samples. CDR3 in DNA: TGTGCCAGCAGCTTGACAGGGGGCGCCTACAATGAGCAGTTCTTC. Translated: CASSLTGGAYNEQFF.